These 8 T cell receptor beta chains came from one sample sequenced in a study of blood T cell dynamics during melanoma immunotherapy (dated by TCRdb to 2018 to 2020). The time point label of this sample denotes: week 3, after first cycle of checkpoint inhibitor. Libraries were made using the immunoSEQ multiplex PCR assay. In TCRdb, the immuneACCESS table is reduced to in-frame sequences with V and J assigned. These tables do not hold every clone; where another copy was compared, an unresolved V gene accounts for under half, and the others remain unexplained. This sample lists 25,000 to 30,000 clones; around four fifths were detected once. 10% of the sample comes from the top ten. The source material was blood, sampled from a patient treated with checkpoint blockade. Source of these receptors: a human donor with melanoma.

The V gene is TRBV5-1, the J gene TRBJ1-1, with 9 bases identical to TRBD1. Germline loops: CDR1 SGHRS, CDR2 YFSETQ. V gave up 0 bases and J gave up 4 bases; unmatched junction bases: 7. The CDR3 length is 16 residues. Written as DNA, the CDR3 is TGCGCCAGCAGCTTGGCTCTGGGACAGGGTCCCACTGAAGCTTTCTTT. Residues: CASSLALGQGPTEAFF.

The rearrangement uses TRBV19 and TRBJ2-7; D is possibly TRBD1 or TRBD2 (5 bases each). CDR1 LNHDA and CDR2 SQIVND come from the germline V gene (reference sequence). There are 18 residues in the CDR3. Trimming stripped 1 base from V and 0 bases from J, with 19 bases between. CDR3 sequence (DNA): TGTGCCAGTAGTATAGTGGGAAAATGGGGGTCGAGCTCCTACGAGCAGTACTTC. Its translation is CASSIVGKWGSSSYEQYF.

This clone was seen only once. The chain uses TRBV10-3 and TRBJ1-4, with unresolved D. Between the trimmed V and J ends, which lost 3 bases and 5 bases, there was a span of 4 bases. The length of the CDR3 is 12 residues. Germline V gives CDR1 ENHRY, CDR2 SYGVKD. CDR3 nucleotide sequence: TGTGCCATCAGTGAAGGGAATGAAAAACTGTTTTTT. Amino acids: CAISEGNEKLFF.

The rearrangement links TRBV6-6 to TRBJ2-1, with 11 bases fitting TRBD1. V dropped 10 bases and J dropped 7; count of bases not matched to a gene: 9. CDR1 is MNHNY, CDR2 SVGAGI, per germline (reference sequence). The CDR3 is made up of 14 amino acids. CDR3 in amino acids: CATSLGQGANEQFF. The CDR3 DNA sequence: TGTGCCACATCCTTAGGACAGGGGGCGAATGAGCAGTTCTTC.

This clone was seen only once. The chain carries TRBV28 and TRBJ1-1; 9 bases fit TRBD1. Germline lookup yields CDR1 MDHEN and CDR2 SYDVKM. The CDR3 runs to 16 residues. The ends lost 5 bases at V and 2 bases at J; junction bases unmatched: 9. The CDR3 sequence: CASSPYPTGGNTEAFF. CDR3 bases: TGTGCCAGCAGTCCCTACCCGACAGGGGGAAACACTGAAGCTTTCTTT. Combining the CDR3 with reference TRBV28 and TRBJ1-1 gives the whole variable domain DVKVTQSSRYLVKRTGEKVFLECVQDMDHENMFWYRQDPGLGLRLIYFSYDVKMKEKGDIPEGYSVSREKKERFSLILESASTNQTSMYLCASSPYPTGGNTEAFFGQGTRLTVV.

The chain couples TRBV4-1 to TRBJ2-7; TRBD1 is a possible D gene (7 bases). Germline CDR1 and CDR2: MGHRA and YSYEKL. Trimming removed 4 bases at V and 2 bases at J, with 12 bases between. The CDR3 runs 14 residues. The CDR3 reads CASSPGDSTYEQYF. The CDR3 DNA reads TGCGCCAGCAGCCCGGGGGACAGTACCTACGAGCAGTACTTC.

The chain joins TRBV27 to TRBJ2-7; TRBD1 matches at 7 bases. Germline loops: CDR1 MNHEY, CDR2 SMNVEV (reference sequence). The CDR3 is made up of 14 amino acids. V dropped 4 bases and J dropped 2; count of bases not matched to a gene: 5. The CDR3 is CASSSWDSTYEQYF. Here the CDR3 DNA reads TGTGCCAGCAGTTCCTGGGACAGCACCTACGAGCAGTACTTC.

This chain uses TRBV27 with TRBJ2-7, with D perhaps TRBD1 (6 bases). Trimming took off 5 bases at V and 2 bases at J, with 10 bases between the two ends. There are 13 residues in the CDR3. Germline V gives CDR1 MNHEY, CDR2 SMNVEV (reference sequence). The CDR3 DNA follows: TGTGCCAGCAGTGGGACACCGACCTACGAGCAGTACTTC. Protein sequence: CASSGTPTYEQYF.